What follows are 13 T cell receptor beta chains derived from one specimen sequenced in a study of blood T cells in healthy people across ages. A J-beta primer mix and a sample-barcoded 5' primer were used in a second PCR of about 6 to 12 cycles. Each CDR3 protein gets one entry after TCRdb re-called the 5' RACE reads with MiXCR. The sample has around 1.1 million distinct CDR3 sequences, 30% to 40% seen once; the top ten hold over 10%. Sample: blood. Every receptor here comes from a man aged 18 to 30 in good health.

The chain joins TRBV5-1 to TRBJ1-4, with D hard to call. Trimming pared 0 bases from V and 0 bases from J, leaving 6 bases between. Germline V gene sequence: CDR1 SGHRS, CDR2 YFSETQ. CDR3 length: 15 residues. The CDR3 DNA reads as TGCGCCAGCAGCTTGGATCCTGCAACTAATGAAAAACTGTTTTTT. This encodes CASSLDPATNEKLFF.

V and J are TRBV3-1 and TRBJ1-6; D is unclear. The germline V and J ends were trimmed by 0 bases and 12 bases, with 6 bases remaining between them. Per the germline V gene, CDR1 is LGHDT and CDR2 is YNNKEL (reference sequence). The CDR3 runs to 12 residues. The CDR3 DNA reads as TGTGCCAGCAGCCAAGATCTGGGACCCCTCCACTTT. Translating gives CASSQDLGPLHF.

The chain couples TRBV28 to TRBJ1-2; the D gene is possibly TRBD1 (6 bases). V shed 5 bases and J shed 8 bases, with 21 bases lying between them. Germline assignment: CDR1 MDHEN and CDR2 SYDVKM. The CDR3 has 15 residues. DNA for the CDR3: TGTGCCAGCAGTCGGAACAGGGCTCAACCCGGGGGCTACACCTTC. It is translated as CASSRNRAQPGGYTF.

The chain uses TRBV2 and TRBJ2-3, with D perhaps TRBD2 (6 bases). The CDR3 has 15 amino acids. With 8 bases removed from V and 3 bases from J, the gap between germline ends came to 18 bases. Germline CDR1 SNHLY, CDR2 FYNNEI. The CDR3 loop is CASRTGMSGTDTQYF. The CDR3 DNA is TGTGCCAGCCGAACAGGAATGAGCGGGACAGATACGCAGTATTTT.

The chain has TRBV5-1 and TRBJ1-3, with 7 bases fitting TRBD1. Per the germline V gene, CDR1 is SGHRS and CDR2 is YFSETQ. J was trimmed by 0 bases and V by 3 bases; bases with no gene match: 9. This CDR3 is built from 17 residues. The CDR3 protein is CASSSEGALFSGNTIYF. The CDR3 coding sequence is TGCGCCAGCAGCTCGGAGGGGGCCCTTTTCTCTGGAAACACCATATATTTT.

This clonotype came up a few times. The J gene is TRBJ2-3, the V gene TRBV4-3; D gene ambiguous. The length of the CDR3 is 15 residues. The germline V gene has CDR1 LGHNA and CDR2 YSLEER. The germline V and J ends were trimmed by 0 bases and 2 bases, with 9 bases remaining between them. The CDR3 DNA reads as TGCGCCAGCAGCCAAGATTCCGAGCTCACAGATACGCAGTATTTT. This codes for CASSQDSELTDTQYF.

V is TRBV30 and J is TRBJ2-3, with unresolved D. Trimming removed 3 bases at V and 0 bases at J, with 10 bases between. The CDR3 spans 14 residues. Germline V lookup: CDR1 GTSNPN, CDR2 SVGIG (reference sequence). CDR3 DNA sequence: TGTGCCTGGAGCGAGTACGGGAGCACAGATACGCAGTATTTT. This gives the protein CAWSEYGSTDTQYF.

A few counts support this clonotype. This CDR3 reads CAISLQGSTEAFF. CDR3 in DNA: TGTGCCATCAGTCTACAGGGTTCCACTGAAGCTTTCTTT. The rearrangement uses TRBV10-3 and TRBJ1-1; weak D call: TRBD1 (6 bases). The CDR3 is made up of 13 amino acids. V was trimmed by 5 bases and J by 4 bases, leaving 11 bases between them. Germline CDR1 ENHRY, CDR2 SYGVKD.

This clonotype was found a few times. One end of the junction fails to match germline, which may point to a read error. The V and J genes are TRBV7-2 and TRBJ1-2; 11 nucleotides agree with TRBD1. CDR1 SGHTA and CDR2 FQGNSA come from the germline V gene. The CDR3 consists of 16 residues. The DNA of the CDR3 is TGCGCCAGCAGCACCCGGACAGGGGGCGAGAACTATGGCTACACCTTC. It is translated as CASSTRTGGENYGYTF. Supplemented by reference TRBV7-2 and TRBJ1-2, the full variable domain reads GAGVSQSPSNKVTEKGKDVELRCDPISGHTALYWYRQSLGQGLEFLIYFQGNSAPDKSGLPSDRFSAERTGGSVSTLTIQRTQQEDSAVYLCASSTRTGGENYGYTFGSGTRLTVV.

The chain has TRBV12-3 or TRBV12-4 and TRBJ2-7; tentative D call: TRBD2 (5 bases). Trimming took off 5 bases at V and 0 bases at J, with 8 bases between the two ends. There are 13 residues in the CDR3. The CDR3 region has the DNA TGTGCCAGCAGTATGGGGAGCTCCTACGAGCAGTACTTC. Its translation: CASSMGSSYEQYF.

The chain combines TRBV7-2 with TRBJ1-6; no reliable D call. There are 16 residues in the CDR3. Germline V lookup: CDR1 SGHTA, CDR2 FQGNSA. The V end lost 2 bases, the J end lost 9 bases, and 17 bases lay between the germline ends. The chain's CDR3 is CASSLLVGRLPSPLHF. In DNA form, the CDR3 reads TGTGCCAGCAGCTTATTGGTCGGAAGGCTCCCTTCACCCCTCCACTTT. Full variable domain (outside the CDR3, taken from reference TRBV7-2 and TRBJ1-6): GAGVSQSPSNKVTEKGKDVELRCDPISGHTALYWYRQSLGQGLEFLIYFQGNSAPDKSGLPSDRFSAERTGGSVSTLTIQRTQQEDSAVYLCASSLLVGRLPSPLHFGNGTRLTVT.

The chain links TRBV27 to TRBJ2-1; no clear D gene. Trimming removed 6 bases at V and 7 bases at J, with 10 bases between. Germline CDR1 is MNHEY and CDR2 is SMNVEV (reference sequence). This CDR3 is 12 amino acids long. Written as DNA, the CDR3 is TGTGCCAGCAGGTTCGGGCCAAATGAGCAGTTCTTC. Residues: CASRFGPNEQFF.

CDR3 region: CASSLVSGAAEGYTF. DNA of the CDR3: TGCGCCAGCAGCTTGGTTTCGGGGGCGGCGGAAGGCTACACCTTC. The chain couples TRBV5-1 to TRBJ1-2, with a possible D match to TRBD1 (6 bases). Germline CDR1 and CDR2: SGHRS and YFSETQ. Trimming took off 0 bases at V and 8 bases at J, with 17 bases between the two ends. The CDR3 loop spans 15 amino acids.